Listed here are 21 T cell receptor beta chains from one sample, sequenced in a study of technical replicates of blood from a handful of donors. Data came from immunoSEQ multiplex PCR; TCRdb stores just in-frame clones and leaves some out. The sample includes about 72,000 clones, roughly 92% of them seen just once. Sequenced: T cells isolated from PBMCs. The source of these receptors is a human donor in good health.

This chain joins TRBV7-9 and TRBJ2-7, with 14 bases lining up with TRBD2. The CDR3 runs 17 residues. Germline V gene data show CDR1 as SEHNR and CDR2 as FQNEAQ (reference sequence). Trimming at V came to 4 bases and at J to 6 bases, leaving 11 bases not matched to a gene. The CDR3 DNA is TGTGCCAGCAGCTCAACCCCGGGACTAGCGGGAGCAGGCGAGCAGTACTTC. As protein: CASSSTPGLAGAGEQYF.

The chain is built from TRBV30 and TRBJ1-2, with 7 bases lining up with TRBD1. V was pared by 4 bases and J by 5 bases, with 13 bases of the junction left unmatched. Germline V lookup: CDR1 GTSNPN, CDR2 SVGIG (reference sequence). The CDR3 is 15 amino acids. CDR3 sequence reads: CAWTVTGVAAYGYTF. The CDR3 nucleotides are TGTGCCTGGACCGTAACAGGGGTGGCTGCGTATGGCTACACCTTC.

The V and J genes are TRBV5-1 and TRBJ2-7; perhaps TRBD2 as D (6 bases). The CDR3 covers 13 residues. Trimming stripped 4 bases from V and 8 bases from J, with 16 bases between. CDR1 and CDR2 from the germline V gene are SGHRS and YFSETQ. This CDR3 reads CASSGGQSHQQYF. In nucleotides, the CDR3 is TGCGCCAGCAGCGGAGGGCAGAGTCACCAGCAGTACTTC. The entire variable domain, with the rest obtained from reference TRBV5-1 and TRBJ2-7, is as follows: KAGVTQTPRYLIKTRGQQVTLSCSPISGHRSVSWYQQTPGQGLQFLFEYFSETQRNKGNFPGRFSGRQFSNSRSEMNVSTLELGDSALYLCASSGGQSHQQYFGPGTRLTVT.

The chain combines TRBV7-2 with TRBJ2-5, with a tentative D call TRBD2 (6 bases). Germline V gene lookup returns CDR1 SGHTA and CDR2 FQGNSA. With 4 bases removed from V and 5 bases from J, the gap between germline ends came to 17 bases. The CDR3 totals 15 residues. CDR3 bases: TGTGCCAGCAGCTGGACACCCGGGAGCAGGGAGACCCAGTACTTC. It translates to CASSWTPGSRETQYF.

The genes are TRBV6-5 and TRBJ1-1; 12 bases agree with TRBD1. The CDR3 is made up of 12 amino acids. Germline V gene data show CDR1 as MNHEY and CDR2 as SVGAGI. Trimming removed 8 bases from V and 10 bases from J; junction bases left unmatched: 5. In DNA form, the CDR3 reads TGTGCCAGCGTCGGGGACAGGGGGCCAGCTTTCTTT. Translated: CASVGDRGPAFF.

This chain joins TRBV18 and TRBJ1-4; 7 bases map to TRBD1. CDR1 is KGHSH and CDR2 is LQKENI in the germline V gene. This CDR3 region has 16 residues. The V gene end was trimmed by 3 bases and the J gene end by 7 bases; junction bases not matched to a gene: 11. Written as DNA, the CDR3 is TGTGCCAGCTCACCTGATTTGTCAGGGGGGCGTGAAAAACTGTTTTTT. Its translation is CASSPDLSGGREKLFF.

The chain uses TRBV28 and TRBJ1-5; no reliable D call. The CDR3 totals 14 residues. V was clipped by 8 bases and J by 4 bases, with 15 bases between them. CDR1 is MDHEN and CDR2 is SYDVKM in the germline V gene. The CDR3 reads CASLRPSGNQPQHF. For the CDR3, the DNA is TGTGCCAGCCTGAGGCCCTCCGGGAATCAGCCCCAGCATTTT.

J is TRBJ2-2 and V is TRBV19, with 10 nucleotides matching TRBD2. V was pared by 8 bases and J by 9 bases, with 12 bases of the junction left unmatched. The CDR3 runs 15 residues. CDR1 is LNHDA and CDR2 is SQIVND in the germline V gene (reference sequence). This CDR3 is CASRPNLAGVRELFF. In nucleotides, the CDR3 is TGTGCCAGTCGCCCGAACCTAGCGGGAGTACGGGAGCTGTTTTTT.

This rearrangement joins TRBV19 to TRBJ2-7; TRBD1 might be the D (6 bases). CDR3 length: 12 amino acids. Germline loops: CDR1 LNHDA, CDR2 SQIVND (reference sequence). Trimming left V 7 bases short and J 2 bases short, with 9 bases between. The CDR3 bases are TGTGCCAGTAAAGGGGGAACCTACGAGCAGTACTTC. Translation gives CASKGGTYEQYF. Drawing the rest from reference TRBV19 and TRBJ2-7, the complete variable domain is DGGITQSPKYLFRKEGQNVTLSCEQNLNHDAMYWYRQDPGQGLRLIYYSQIVNDFQKGDIAEGYSVSREKKESFPLTVTSAQKNPTAFYLCASKGGTYEQYFGPGTRLTVT.

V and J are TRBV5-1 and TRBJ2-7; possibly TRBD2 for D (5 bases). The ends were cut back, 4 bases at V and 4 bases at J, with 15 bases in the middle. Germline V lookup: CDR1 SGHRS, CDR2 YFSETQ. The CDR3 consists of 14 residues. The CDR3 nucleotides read TGCGCCAGCAGCGTGGATACTAGTTTATACGAGCAGTACTTC. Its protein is CASSVDTSLYEQYF.

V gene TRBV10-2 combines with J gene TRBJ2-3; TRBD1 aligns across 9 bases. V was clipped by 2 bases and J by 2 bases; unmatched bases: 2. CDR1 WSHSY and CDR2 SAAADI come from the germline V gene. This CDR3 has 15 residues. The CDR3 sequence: CASSENRGLTDTQYF. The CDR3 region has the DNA TGCGCCAGCAGTGAGAACAGGGGGCTCACAGATACGCAGTATTTT.

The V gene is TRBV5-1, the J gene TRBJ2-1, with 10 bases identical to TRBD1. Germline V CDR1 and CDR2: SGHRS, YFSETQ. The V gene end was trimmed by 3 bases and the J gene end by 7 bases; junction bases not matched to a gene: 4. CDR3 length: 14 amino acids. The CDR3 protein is CASSWGTGENEQFF. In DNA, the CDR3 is TGCGCCAGCAGCTGGGGGACAGGGGAGAATGAGCAGTTCTTC.

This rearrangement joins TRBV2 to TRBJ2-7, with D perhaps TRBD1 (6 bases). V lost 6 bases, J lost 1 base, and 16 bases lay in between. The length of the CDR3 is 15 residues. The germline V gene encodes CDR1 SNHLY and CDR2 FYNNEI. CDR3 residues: CASRSPRGRSYEQYF. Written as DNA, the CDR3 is TGTGCCAGCAGGAGCCCCAGGGGACGATCCTACGAGCAGTACTTC.

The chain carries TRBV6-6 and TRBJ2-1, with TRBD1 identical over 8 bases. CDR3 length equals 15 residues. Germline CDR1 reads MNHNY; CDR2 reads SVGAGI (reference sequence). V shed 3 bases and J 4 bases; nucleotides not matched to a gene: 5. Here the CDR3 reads CASSYVTGEYNEQFF. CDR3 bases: TGTGCCAGCAGTTATGTGACAGGGGAGTACAATGAGCAGTTCTTC.

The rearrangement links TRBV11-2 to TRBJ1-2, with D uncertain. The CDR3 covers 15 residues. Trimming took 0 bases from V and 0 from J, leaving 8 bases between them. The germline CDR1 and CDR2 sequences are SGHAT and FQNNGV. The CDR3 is CASSLESDSNYGYTF. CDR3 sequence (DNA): TGTGCCAGCAGCTTAGAATCAGATTCTAACTATGGCTACACCTTC.

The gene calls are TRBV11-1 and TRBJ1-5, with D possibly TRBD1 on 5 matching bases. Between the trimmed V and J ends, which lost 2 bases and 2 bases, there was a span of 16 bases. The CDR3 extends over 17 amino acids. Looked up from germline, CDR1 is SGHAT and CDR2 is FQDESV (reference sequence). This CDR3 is CASSLYPKARGNQPQHF. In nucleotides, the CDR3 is TGTGCCAGCAGCTTATATCCAAAGGCCAGGGGCAATCAGCCCCAGCATTTT.

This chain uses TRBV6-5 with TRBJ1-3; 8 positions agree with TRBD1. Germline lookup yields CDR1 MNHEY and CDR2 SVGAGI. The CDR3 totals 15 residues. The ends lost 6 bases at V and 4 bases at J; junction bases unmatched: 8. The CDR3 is CASSRTGNSGNTIYF. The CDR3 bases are TGTGCCAGCAGCCGGACAGGGAATAGCGGAAACACCATATATTTT.

The CDR3 reads CASSRGYNQPQHF. The CDR3 DNA follows: TGTGCCAGCAGTCGGGGATACAATCAGCCCCAGCATTTT. This chain uses TRBV28 with TRBJ1-5; D unclear. With 5 bases removed from V and 3 bases from J, the gap between germline ends came to 8 bases. The CDR3 extends over 13 amino acids. The germline gives CDR1 MDHEN, CDR2 SYDVKM.

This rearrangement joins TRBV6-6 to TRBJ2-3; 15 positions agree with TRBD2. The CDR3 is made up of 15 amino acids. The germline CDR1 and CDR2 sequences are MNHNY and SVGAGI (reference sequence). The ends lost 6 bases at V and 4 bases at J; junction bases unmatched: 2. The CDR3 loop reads CASRGLAGGADTQYF. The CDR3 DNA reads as TGTGCCAGCAGGGGACTAGCGGGAGGAGCAGATACGCAGTATTTT.

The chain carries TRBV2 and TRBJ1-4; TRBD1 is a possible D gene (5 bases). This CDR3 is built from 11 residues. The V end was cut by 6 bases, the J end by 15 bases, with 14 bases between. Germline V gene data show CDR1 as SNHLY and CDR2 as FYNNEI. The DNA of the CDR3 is TGTGCCAGCAGACCAGACAGAAGGGTGTTTTTT. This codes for CASRPDRRVFF.

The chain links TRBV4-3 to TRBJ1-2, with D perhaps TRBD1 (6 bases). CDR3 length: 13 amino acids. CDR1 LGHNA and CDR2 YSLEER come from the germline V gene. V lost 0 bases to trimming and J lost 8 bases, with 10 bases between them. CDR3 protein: CASSQDDRRGYTF. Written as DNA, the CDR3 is TGCGCCAGCAGCCAAGATGACAGGCGCGGCTACACCTTC.